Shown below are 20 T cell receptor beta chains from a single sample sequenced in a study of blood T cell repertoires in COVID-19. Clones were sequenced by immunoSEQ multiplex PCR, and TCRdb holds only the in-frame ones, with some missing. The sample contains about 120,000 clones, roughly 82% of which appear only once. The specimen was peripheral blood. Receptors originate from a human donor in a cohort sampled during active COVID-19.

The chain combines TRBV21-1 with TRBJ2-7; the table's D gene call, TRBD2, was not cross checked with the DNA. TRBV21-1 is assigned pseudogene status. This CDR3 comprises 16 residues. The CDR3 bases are TGTGCCAGCAGCAAAGTGGAGGAGAGAGCCTTCTGCGAGCAGTACTTC. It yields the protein CASSKVEERAFCEQYF.

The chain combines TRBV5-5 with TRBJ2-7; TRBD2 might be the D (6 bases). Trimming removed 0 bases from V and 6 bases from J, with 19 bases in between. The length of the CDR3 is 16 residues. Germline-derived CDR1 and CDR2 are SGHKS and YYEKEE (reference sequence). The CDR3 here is CASSLGSAAGGGEQYF. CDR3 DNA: TGTGCCAGCAGCTTGGGATCGGCAGCGGGCGGTGGCGAGCAGTACTTC. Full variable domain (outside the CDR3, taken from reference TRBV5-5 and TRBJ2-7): DAGVTQSPTHLIKTRGQQVTLRCSPISGHKSVSWYQQVLGQGPQFIFQYYEKEERGRGNFPDRFSARQFPNYSSELNVNALLLGDSALYLCASSLGSAAGGGEQYFGPGTRLTVT.

Written as DNA, the CDR3 is TGTGCCAGCAGCGGGCAGGGGCCACGCACAGATACGCAGTATTTT. The encoded protein is CASSGQGPRTDTQYF. The chain is built from TRBV2 and TRBJ2-3, with D perhaps TRBD1 (6 bases). Trimming removed 6 bases from V and 1 base from J, with 14 bases in between. CDR3 length: 15 residues. The germline V gene has CDR1 SNHLY and CDR2 FYNNEI. Full variable domain (outside the CDR3, taken from reference TRBV2 and TRBJ2-3): EPEVTQTPSHQVTQMGQEVILRCVPISNHLYFYWYRQILGQKVEFLVSFYNNEISEKSEIFDDQFSVERPDGSNFTLKIRSTKLEDSAMYFCASSGQGPRTDTQYFGPGTRLTVL.

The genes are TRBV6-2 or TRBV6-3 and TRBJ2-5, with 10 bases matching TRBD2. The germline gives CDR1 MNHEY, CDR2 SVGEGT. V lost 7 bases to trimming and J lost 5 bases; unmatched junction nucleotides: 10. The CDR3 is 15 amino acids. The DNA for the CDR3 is TGTGCCAGCACCCCGGCTAGCGGGGGCCTGGAGACCCAGTACTTC. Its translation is CASTPASGGLETQYF.

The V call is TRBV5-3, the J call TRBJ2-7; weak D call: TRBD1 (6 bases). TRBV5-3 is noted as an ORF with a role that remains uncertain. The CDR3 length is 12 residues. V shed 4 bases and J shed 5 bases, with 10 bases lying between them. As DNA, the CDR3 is TGTGCCAGAAGCCAGACAGGAGACGAGCAGTACTTC. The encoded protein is CARSQTGDEQYF.

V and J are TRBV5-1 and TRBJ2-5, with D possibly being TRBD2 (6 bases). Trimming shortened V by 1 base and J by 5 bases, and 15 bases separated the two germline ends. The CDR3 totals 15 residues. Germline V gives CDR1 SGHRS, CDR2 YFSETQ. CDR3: CASSLRRGGVETQYF. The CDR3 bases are TGCGCCAGCAGCTTGAGGAGGGGCGGGGTGGAGACCCAGTACTTC.

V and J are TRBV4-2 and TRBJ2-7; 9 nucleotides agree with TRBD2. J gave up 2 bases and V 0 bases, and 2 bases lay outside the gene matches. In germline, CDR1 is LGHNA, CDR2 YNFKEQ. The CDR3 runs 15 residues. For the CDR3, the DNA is TGTGCCAGCAGCCAAGAAGCGGGGGGCCCCTACGAGCAGTACTTC. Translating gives CASSQEAGGPYEQYF.

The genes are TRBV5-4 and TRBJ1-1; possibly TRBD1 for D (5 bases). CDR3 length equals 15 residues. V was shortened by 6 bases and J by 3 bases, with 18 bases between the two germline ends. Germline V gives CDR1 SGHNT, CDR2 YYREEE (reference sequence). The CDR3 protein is CASTPEGELYTEAFF. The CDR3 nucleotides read TGTGCCAGCACCCCGGAAGGGGAATTGTACACTGAAGCTTTCTTT.

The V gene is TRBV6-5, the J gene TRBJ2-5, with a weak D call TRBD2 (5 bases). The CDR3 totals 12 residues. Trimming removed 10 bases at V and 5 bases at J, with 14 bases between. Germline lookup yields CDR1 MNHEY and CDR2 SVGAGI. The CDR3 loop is CATQRAEETQYF. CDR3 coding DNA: TGTGCCACCCAGCGAGCGGAGGAGACCCAGTACTTC.

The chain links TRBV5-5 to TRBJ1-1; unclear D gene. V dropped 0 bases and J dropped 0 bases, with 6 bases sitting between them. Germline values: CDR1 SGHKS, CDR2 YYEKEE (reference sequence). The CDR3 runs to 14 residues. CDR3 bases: TGTGCCAGCAGCTTGGGGGCGCTGAACACTGAAGCTTTCTTT. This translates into CASSLGALNTEAFF.

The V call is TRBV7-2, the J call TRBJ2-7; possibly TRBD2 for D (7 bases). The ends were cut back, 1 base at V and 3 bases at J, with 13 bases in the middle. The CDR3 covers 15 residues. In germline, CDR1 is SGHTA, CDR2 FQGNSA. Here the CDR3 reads CASSLGPGGRYEQYF. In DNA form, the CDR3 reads TGTGCCAGCAGCTTAGGACCCGGGGGGCGCTACGAGCAGTACTTC.

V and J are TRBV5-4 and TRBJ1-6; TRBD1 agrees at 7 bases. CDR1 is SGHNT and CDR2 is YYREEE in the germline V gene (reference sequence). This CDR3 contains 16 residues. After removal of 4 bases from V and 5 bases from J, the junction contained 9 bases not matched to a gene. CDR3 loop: CASSGDSTPHNSPLHF. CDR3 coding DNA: TGTGCCAGCAGCGGGGACAGCACCCCCCATAATTCACCCCTCCACTTT.

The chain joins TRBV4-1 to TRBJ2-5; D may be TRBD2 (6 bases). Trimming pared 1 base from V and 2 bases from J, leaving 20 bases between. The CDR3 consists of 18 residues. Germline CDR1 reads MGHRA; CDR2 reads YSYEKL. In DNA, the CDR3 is TGCGCCAGCAGCCAAGTAAAGGCCGGATTAGCGGCACAAGAGACCCAGTACTTC. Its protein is CASSQVKAGLAAQETQYF.

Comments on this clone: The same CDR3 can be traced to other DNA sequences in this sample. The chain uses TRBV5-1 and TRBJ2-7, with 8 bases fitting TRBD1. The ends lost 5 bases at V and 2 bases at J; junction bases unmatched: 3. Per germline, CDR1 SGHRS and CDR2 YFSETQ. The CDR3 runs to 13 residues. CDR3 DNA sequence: TGCGCCAGCAGTTTGACAGGGGCCTACGAGCAGTACTTC. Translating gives CASSLTGAYEQYF.

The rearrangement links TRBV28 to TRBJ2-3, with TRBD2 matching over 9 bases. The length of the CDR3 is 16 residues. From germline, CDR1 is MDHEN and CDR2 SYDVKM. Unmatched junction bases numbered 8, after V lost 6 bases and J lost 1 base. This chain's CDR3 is CASRGGGGFGTDTQYF. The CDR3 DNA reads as TGTGCCAGCAGGGGCGGGGGGGGATTTGGCACAGATACGCAGTATTTT.

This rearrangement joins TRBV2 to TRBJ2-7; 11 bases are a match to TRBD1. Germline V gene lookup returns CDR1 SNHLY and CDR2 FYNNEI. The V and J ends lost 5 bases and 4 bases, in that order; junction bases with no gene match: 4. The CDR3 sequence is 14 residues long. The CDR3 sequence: CASSRTGGGYEQYF. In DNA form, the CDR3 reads TGTGCCAGCAGTAGGACAGGGGGCGGTTACGAGCAGTACTTC. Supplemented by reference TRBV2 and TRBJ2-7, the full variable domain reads EPEVTQTPSHQVTQMGQEVILRCVPISNHLYFYWYRQILGQKVEFLVSFYNNEISEKSEIFDDQFSVERPDGSNFTLKIRSTKLEDSAMYFCASSRTGGGYEQYFGPGTRLTVT.

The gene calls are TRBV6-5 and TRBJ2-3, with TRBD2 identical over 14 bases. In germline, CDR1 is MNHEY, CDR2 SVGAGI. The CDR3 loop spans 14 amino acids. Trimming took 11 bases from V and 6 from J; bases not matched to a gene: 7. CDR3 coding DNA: TGTGCCGCCAGGGGACTAGCGGGAGCCGATACGCAGTATTTT. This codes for CAARGLAGADTQYF.

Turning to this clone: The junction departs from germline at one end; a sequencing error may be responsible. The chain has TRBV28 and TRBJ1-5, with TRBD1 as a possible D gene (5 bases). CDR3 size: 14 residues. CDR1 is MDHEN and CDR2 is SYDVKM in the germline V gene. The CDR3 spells CAGRPAVGGQPQHF. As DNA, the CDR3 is TGTGCCGGCAGACCCGCTGTGGGGGGACAGCCCCAGCATTTT.

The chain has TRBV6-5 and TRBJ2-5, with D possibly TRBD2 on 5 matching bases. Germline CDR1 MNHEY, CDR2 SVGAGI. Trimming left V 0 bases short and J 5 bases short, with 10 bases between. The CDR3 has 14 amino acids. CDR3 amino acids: CASSYSRARETQYF. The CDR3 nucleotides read TGTGCCAGCAGTTACTCGAGGGCGAGGGAGACCCAGTACTTC.

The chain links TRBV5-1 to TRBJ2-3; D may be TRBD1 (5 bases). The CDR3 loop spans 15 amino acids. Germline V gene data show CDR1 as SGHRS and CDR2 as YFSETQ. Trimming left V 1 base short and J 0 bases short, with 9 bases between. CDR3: CASSLSRESTDTQYF. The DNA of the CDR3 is TGCGCCAGCAGCTTGTCCAGGGAAAGCACAGATACGCAGTATTTT.